The next 27 T cell receptor beta chains were all read from a single sample in a study of vaccination effects on CD4 cells after COVID-19 (dated by TCRdb to the early 2020s). In the ViraFEST assay, PBMC were stimulated with viral peptide pools, and TCR sequencing was then used to find antigen-specific CD4+ T cell clonotypes based on their expansion. After less than 13 days of culture, CD4+ T cells were isolated with the EasySep CD4+ T cell isolation kit. None of the healthy vaccine recipients had a prior SARS-CoV-2 infection, which was confirmed by nucleocapsid antibody tests that came back negative both before and after vaccination. To prepare the library, the immunoSEQ multiplex PCR assay was applied. The table was pulled from immuneACCESS by TCRdb, which kept in-frame rearrangements only. Such tables lose some clones; where checked, under half of the loss comes from unresolved V genes, and the rest has no known cause. The sample yields tens of thousands of clones; about four fifths were counted once. The ten top clones hold about 12% of the sample.

These receptors lack a known antigen. The sample here was CD4+ T cells from PBMCs cultured with SARS-CoV-2 spike peptides, taken before COVID-19 vaccination. The cell subset or site label, read with the paper, signifies: SARS-CoV-2 spike overlapping peptide pool stimulation. The receptors derive from a human donor who received a COVID-19 vaccine.

The sample holds one count of this clone. The chain is built from TRBV5-5 and TRBJ2-3; 8 positions agree with TRBD2. In germline, CDR1 is SGHKS, CDR2 YYEKEE (reference sequence). This CDR3 has 16 residues. V lost 3 bases to trimming and J lost 3 bases; unmatched junction nucleotides: 9. The CDR3 DNA reads TGTGCCAGCAGCTCGGAAAGGACGGGGGGGACAGATACGCAGTATTTT. Translating it yields CASSSERTGGTDTQYF.

V gene TRBV19 combines with J gene TRBJ2-3; 7 bases map to TRBD1. Germline-derived CDR1 and CDR2 are LNHDA and SQIVND (reference sequence). The J segment lost 2 bases and the V segment lost 4 bases, leaving 3 bases of the junction unmatched. CDR3 length: 14 amino acids. CDR3 protein: CASSKGANTDTQYF. As DNA, the CDR3 is TGTGCCAGTAGTAAGGGGGCGAACACAGATACGCAGTATTTT. Full variable domain (rest looked up from reference TRBV19 and TRBJ2-3): DGGITQSPKYLFRKEGQNVTLSCEQNLNHDAMYWYRQDPGQGLRLIYYSQIVNDFQKGDIAEGYSVSREKKESFPLTVTSAQKNPTAFYLCASSKGANTDTQYFGPGTRLTVL.

This sequence joins TRBV7-3 and TRBJ2-1, with 11 bases aligning to TRBD2. The CDR3 has 16 amino acids. The germline CDR1 and CDR2 sequences are SGHTA and FQGTGA. V gave up 0 bases and J gave up 5 bases; unmatched junction bases: 3. CDR3 residues: CASSLTSGGDHNEQFF. The CDR3 DNA is TGTGCCAGCAGCTTAACTAGCGGGGGGGATCACAATGAGCAGTTCTTC.

This chain links TRBV6-4 with TRBJ1-4; D unresolved. The CDR3 has 13 residues. Germline V gives CDR1 MRHNA, CDR2 SNTAGT. Trimming cost V 3 bases and J 3 bases, with 5 bases left between them. The CDR3 here is CASSEMANEKLFF. The CDR3 nucleotides read TGTGCCAGCAGTGAGATGGCTAATGAAAAACTGTTTTTT.

This chain links TRBV5-1 with TRBJ2-6; D not certain. CDR3 size: 18 residues. Germline V lookup: CDR1 SGHRS, CDR2 YFSETQ. The V end was cut by 3 bases, the J end by 0 bases, with 16 bases between. The DNA of the CDR3 is TGCGCCAGCAGCTCTCGCTCGACAACAACCTCTGGGGCCAACGTCCTGACTTTC. Translated: CASSSRSTTTSGANVLTF.

CDR3 amino acids: CASSLVGSGYGYTF. The DNA for the CDR3 is TGTGCCAGCAGCTTAGTCGGCAGCGGCTATGGCTACACCTTC. V usage is TRBV7-2 and J usage is TRBJ1-2, with D unresolved. CDR3 length equals 14 residues. CDR1 and CDR2 from the germline V gene are SGHTA and FQGNSA. V was pared by 1 base and J by 4 bases, with 10 bases between. The full variable domain, its missing parts supplied by reference TRBV7-2 and TRBJ1-2, is GAGVSQSPSNKVTEKGKDVELRCDPISGHTALYWYRQSLGQGLEFLIYFQGNSAPDKSGLPSDRFSAERTGGSVSTLTIQRTQQEDSAVYLCASSLVGSGYGYTFGSGTRLTVV.

The chain carries TRBV2 and TRBJ2-5, with unresolved D. The length of the CDR3 is 14 residues. V was pared by 2 bases and J by 2 bases, with 9 bases between. The germline gives CDR1 SNHLY, CDR2 FYNNEI. Here the CDR3 DNA reads TGTGCCAGCAGTGAACATCACGGACAAGAGACCCAGTACTTC. Residues: CASSEHHGQETQYF.

V and J are TRBV6-5 and TRBJ2-5; D might be TRBD2 (6 bases). V lost 6 bases, J lost 2 bases, and 13 bases lay in between. This CDR3 comprises 14 residues. From germline, CDR1 is MNHEY and CDR2 SVGAGI. The CDR3 here is CASSRRGAQETQYF. The CDR3 DNA reads TGTGCCAGCAGCCGCCGCGGGGCTCAAGAGACCCAGTACTTC.

This rearrangement joins TRBV5-4 to TRBJ2-2, with 7 bases identical to TRBD2. The CDR3 is made up of 16 amino acids. J gave up 0 bases and V 2 bases, and 4 bases lay outside the gene matches. Germline assignment: CDR1 SGHNT and CDR2 YYREEE (reference sequence). The CDR3 reads CASSFGGTTNTGELFF. CDR3 sequence (DNA): TGTGCCAGCAGCTTTGGCGGGACTACGAACACCGGGGAGCTGTTTTTT.

This rearrangement joins TRBV24-1 to TRBJ1-5; D unclear. With 0 bases removed from V and 6 bases from J, the gap between germline ends came to 5 bases. This CDR3 contains 13 residues. Per the germline V gene, CDR1 is KGHDR and CDR2 is SFDVKD. The chain's CDR3 is CATSDLYSQPQHF. CDR3 nucleotide sequence: TGTGCCACCAGTGATTTGTACAGTCAGCCCCAGCATTTT.

The chain has TRBV24-1 and TRBJ1-2; possibly TRBD1 for D (6 bases). Germline V lookup: CDR1 KGHDR, CDR2 SFDVKD. Deletions cut 5 bases from V and 6 bases from J, with 9 bases between. CDR3 length: 12 amino acids. The CDR3, as DNA: TGTGCCACCAGTGGGCCAGGGGATGGCTACACCTTC. This sequence encodes CATSGPGDGYTF.

This clone was found a few times. The chain links TRBV18 to TRBJ1-6; D call uncertain. The germline CDR1 and CDR2 sequences are KGHSH and LQKENI. V lost 3 bases to trimming and J lost 0 bases, with 6 bases between them. This CDR3 has 15 amino acids. The CDR3 region has the DNA TGTGCCAGCTCACCGGGAAGCTCCTATAATTCACCCCTCCACTTT. Protein: CASSPGSSYNSPLHF.

The chain has TRBV7-2 and TRBJ1-2; 7 bases line up with TRBD1. The CDR3 consists of 13 residues. After removal of 4 bases from V and 5 bases from J, the junction contained 4 bases not matched to a gene. In germline, CDR1 is SGHTA, CDR2 FQGNSA. This chain's CDR3 is CASSSNRGYGYTF. CDR3 nucleotide sequence: TGTGCCAGCAGCTCGAACAGGGGTTATGGCTACACCTTC. The full variable domain, completed using reference TRBV7-2 and TRBJ1-2, is GAGVSQSPSNKVTEKGKDVELRCDPISGHTALYWYRQSLGQGLEFLIYFQGNSAPDKSGLPSDRFSAERTGGSVSTLTIQRTQQEDSAVYLCASSSNRGYGYTFGSGTRLTVV.

This sequence joins TRBV28 and TRBJ2-7; 12 bases are a match to TRBD1. The V gene's germline CDR1 is MDHEN and CDR2 SYDVKM. There are 15 residues in the CDR3. J lost 9 bases, V lost 6 bases, and 12 bases had no gene match. CDR3 bases: TGTGCCAGCAGCCCTACCACCGGGACAGGGGGCGGGCAGTACGTC. Protein product: CASSPTTGTGGGQYV.

The chain couples TRBV7-9 to TRBJ2-1; D remains ambiguous. Trimming removed 7 bases from V and 5 bases from J, with 9 bases in between. This CDR3 is 12 amino acids long. The germline gives CDR1 SEHNR, CDR2 FQNEAQ (reference sequence). The CDR3 DNA follows: TGTGCCAGCACCCGCCTGGACAATGAGCAGTTCTTC. It codes for CASTRLDNEQFF.

The V and J genes are TRBV5-4 and TRBJ2-3, with 11 bases identical to TRBD2. Looked up from germline, CDR1 is SGHNT and CDR2 is YYREEE (reference sequence). V lost 2 bases and J lost 7; bases outside the gene matches: 9. The CDR3 is 16 residues long. In DNA form, the CDR3 reads TGTGCCAGCAGCTTTCCGGCTAGCGGGGGGAAGAATACGCAGTATTTT. This sequence encodes CASSFPASGGKNTQYF.

Only one count was recorded for this clone. The CDR3: CASSGLIGTDTQYF. DNA of the CDR3: TGTGCCAGCAGTGGCCTAATCGGTACAGATACGCAGTATTTT. This chain connects TRBV2 to TRBJ2-3; D ambiguous. The V end lost 4 bases, the J end lost 3 bases, and 11 bases lay between the germline ends. This CDR3 has 14 amino acids. In germline, CDR1 is SNHLY, CDR2 FYNNEI.

V gene TRBV6-1 combines with J gene TRBJ1-3; no clear D. CDR3 length equals 16 residues. The germline gives CDR1 MNHNS, CDR2 SASEGT. The V gene lost 2 bases and the J gene lost 0 bases, with 11 bases spanning the gap. CDR3 nucleotides: TGTGCCAGCAGTGAATTTGTGTCAGACTCTGGAAACACCATATATTTT. Translated, it gives CASSEFVSDSGNTIYF.

The gene calls are TRBV5-1 and TRBJ1-1, with D possibly matching TRBD1 (5 bases). V gave up 4 bases and J gave up 5 bases, with 18 bases separating them. Germline V gene data show CDR1 as SGHRS and CDR2 as YFSETQ. This CDR3 contains 15 residues. CDR3 sequence: CASSPTPTDTTEAFF. CDR3 in DNA: TGCGCCAGCAGCCCTACACCGACAGACACAACTGAAGCTTTCTTT. The whole variable domain, remainder taken from reference TRBV5-1 and TRBJ1-1, is KAGVTQTPRYLIKTRGQQVTLSCSPISGHRSVSWYQQTPGQGLQFLFEYFSETQRNKGNFPGRFSGRQFSNSRSEMNVSTLELGDSALYLCASSPTPTDTTEAFFGQGTRLTVV.

This clone has a handful of counts. The V and J genes are TRBV5-6 and TRBJ1-1; maybe TRBD1 (5 bases). V lost 4 bases and J 2 bases, leaving 18 bases between the germline ends. The CDR3 sequence is 16 residues long. Germline CDR1 reads SGHDT; CDR2 reads YYEEEE. The CDR3 DNA follows: TGTGCCAGCAGCCTTCAGGGCTCAGGGATAAACACTGAAGCTTTCTTT. It specifies CASSLQGSGINTEAFF.

The CDR3 reads CASSSTGFSYNEQFF. In DNA form, the CDR3 reads TGTGCCAGTAGTAGTACAGGGTTCTCCTACAATGAGCAGTTCTTC. The chain combines TRBV19 with TRBJ2-1, with D perhaps matching TRBD1 (6 bases). The V end was cut by 4 bases, the J end by 0 bases, with 10 bases between. CDR1 is LNHDA and CDR2 is SQIVND in the germline V gene (reference sequence). The CDR3 is made up of 15 amino acids.

The rearrangement uses TRBV3-1 (or the pseudogene TRBV3-2) and TRBJ2-2, with 13 nucleotides matching TRBD2. V trimming: 6 bases; J trimming: 7 bases; junction bases outside the gene matches: 11. Germline CDR1 and CDR2: LGHDT and YNNKEL (reference sequence). The CDR3 runs 17 residues. The CDR3 coding sequence is TGTGCCAGCAGTCAACTAGCGGGGGGGCTTAGGAGCGGGGAGCTGTTTTTT. Protein sequence: CASSQLAGGLRSGELFF.

The count of this clone is one. The rearrangement uses TRBV10-3 and TRBJ2-2; D is possibly TRBD2 (6 bases). V was pared by 8 bases and J by 2 bases, with 12 bases between. Germline CDR1 and CDR2: ENHRY and SYGVKD. The CDR3 covers 14 residues. The CDR3 sequence: CAISERVNTGELFF. The CDR3 bases are TGTGCCATCTCGGAGCGGGTCAACACCGGGGAGCTGTTTTTT.

The genes are TRBV5-4 and TRBJ1-2; D not resolved. This CDR3 is built from 12 residues. Germline V lookup: CDR1 SGHNT, CDR2 YYREEE (reference sequence). V was clipped by 4 bases and J by 5 bases, with 9 bases between them. CDR3 protein: CASSPDGYGYTF. The CDR3 coding sequence is TGTGCCAGCAGCCCGGACGGATATGGCTACACCTTC.

The chain carries TRBV4-1 and TRBJ2-4; the match to TRBD1 covers 8 bases. The CDR3 covers 16 residues. Germline loops: CDR1 MGHRA, CDR2 YSYEKL. The V segment lost 4 bases and the J segment 3 bases; nucleotides outside the gene matches: 8. CDR3 nucleotides: TGCGCCAGCAGCCCCGACAGGGGCGGAGACAAAAACATTCAGTACTTC. Protein: CASSPDRGGDKNIQYF.

The chain combines TRBV15 with TRBJ1-5; D remains ambiguous. Trimming took 0 bases from V and 5 from J, leaving 8 bases between them. Germline V gives CDR1 LNHNV, CDR2 YYDKDF (reference sequence). The CDR3 has 14 amino acids. Here the CDR3 reads CATSRDLGDQPQHF. The CDR3, as DNA: TGTGCCACCAGCAGAGATCTTGGCGATCAGCCCCAGCATTTT.

The V call is TRBV6-5, the J call TRBJ2-1; D not resolved. Trimming shortened V by 6 bases and J by 6 bases, and 9 bases separated the two germline ends. This CDR3 spans 12 amino acids. Germline-derived CDR1 and CDR2 are MNHEY and SVGAGI. CDR3 in amino acids: CASRAWANEQFF. The DNA of the CDR3 is TGTGCCAGCAGGGCGTGGGCCAATGAGCAGTTCTTC.